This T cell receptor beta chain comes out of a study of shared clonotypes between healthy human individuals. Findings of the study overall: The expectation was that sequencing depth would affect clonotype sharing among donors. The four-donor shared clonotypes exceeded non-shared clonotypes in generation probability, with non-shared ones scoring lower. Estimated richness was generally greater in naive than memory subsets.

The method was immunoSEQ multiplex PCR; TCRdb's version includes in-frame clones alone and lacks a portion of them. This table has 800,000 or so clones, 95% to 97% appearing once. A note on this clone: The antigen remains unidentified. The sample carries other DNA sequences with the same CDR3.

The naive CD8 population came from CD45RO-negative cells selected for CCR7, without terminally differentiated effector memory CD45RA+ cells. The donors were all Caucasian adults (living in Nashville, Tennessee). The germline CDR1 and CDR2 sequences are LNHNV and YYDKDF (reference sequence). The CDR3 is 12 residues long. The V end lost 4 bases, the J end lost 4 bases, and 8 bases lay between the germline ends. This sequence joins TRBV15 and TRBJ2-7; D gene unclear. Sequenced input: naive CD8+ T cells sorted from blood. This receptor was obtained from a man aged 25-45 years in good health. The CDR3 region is CATSTESYEQYF. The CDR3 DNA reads TGTGCCACCAGCACCGAATCGTACGAGCAGTACTTC.